This T cell receptor (beta chain) was sequenced during a study of blood T cell repertoires in COVID-19. Study as a whole: The origin of the acute and convalescent COVID-19 samples was the United States, Italy and Spain. PBMCs, B-cell-depleted T cells, or T cells provided the cDNA or gDNA that made up the material.

Germline assignment: CDR1 KGHSH and CDR2 LQKENI. Trimming took off 6 bases at V and 8 bases at J, with 14 bases between the two ends. This CDR3 region has 13 residues. Original data processing: From reference gene primer amplification, estimates of nucleated cell counts were derived. Repertoires were generated with immunoSEQ multiplex PCR, while TCRdb's copy carries only in-frame clones and drops some. That table is the source of V, J and clone size, and D and trimming were worked out from the DNA. The sample carries about 140,000 clones, roughly 88% recorded once. The origin of this receptor is a woman aged 45-60 years with acute or convalescent COVID-19. The sample was peripheral blood. The chain joins TRBV18 to TRBJ1-3; maybe TRBD1 (6 bases). CDR3: CASSPGGSDTIYF. In nucleotides, the CDR3 is TGTGCCAGCTCGCCGGGGGGCTCCGACACCATATATTTT.